This TCR beta chain was retrieved from a study of neurological immune-mediated disorders. The CDR3 loop spans 15 amino acids. Trimming took off 5 bases at V and 10 bases at J, with 21 bases between the two ends. CDR1 SGHTA and CDR2 FQGNSA come from the germline V gene. As for the cDNA, it was generated by 5'RACE with 10-nucleotide random UMIs. Per sequencing run, 15-18 subjects together gave over 190 million TCR-beta sequences. TCRdb analysed the 5' RACE reads with MiXCR anew, one entry per CDR3 protein. Of tens of thousands of distinct CDR3 sequences in the sample, 17% were seen once. Unsorted libraries were generated from 2 million PBMCs. These cells had been stored in RNAlater at -80 C. General observations from the study: None of the CDR3 amino acid sequences of expanded clones recurred across subjects, suggesting private repertoires in all groups.

This clonotype was recorded at least ten times. Antigen: not known. Sequencing was performed on PBMCs. The TCR originated in a middle-aged woman in good health. This chain joins TRBV7-2 and TRBJ2-1; tentative D call: TRBD2 (5 bases). CDR3 nucleotide sequence: TGTGCCAGCAGCGCGGGCGGGCCTGCCCGCAGGGAGCAGTTCTTC. Translated, it gives CASSAGGPARREQFF.